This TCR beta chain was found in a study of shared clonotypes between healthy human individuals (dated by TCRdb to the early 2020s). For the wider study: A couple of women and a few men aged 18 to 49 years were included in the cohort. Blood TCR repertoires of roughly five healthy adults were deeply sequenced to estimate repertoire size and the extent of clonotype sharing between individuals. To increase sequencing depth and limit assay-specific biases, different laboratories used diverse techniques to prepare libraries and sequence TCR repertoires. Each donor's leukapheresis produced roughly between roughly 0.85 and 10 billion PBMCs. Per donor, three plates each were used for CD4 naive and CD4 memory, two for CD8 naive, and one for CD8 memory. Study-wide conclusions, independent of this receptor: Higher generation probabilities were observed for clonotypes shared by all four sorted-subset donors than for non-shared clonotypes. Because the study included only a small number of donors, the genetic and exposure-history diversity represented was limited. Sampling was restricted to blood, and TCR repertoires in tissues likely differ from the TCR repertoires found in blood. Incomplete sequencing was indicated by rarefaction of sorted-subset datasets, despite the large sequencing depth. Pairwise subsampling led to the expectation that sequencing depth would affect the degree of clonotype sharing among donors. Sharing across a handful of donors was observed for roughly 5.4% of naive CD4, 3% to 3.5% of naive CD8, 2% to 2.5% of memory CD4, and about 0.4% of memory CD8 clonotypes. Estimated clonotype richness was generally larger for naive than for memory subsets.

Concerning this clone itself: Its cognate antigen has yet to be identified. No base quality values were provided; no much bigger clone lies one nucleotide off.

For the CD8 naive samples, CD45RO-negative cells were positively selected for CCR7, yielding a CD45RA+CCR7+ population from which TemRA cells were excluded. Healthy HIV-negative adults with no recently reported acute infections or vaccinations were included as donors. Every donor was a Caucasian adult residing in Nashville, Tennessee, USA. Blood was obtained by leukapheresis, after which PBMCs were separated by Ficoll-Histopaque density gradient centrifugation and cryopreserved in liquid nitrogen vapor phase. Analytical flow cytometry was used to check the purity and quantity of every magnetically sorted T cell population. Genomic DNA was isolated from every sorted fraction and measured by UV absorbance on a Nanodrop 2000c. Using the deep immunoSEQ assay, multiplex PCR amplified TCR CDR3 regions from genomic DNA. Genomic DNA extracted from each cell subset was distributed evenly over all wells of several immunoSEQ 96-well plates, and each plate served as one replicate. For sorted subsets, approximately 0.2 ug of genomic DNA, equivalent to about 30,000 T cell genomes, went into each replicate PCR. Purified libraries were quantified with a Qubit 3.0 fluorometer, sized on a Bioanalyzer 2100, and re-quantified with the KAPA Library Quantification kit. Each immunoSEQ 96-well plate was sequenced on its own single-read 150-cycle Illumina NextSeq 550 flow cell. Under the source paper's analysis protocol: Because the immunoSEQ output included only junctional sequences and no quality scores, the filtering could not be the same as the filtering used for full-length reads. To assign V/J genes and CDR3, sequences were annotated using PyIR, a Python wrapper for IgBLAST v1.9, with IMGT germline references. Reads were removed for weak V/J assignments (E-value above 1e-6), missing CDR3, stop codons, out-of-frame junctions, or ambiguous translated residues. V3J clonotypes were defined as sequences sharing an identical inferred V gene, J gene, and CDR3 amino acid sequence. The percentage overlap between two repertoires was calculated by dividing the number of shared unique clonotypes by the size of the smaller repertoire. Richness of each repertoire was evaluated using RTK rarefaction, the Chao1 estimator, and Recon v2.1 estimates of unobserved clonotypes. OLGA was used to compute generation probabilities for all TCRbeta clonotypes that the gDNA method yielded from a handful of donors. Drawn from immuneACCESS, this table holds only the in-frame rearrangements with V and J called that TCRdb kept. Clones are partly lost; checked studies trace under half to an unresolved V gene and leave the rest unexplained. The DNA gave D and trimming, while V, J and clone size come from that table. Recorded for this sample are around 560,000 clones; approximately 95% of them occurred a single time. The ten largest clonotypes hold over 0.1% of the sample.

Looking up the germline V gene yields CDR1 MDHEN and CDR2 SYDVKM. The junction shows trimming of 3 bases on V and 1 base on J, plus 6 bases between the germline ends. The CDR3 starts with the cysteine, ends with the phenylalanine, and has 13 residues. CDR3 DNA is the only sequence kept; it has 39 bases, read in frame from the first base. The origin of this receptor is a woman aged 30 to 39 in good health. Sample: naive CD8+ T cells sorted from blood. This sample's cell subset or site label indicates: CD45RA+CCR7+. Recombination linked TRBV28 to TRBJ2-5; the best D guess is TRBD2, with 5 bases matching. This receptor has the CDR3 CASSLRAQETQYF. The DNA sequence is TGTGCCAGCAGTTTGCGGGCCCAAGAGACCCAGTACTTC.